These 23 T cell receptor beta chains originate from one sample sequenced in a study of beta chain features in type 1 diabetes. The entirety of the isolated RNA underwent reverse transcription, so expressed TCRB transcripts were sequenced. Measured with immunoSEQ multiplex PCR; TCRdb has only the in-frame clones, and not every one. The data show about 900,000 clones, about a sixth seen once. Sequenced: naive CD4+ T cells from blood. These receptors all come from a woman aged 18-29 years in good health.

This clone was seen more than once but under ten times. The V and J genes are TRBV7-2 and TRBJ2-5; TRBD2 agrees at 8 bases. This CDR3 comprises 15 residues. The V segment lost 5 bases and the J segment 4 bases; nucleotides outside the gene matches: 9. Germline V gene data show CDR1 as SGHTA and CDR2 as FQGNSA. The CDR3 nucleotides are TGTGCCAGCAGCCCTCGACTAGCGAGAGGAGAGACCCAGTACTTC. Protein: CASSPRLARGETQYF.

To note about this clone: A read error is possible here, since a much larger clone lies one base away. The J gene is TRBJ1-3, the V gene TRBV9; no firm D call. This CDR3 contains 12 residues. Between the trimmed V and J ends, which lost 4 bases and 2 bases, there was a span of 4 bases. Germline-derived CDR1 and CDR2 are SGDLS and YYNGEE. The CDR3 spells CASSLTGNTIYF. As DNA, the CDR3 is TGTGCCAGCAGCTTAACTGGAAACACCATATATTTT.

The CDR3 loop reads CASSLAGAGYNEQFF. The CDR3 DNA is TGTGCCAGCAGTTTAGCGGGCGCGGGGTACAATGAGCAGTTCTTC. V usage is TRBV28 and J usage is TRBJ2-1; tentatively, D is TRBD2 (6 bases). The length of the CDR3 is 15 residues. CDR1 is MDHEN and CDR2 is SYDVKM in the germline V gene. The germline V and J ends were trimmed by 2 bases and 4 bases, with 12 bases remaining between them. Complete variable domain (other parts from reference TRBV28 and TRBJ2-1): DVKVTQSSRYLVKRTGEKVFLECVQDMDHENMFWYRQDPGLGLRLIYFSYDVKMKEKGDIPEGYSVSREKKERFSLILESASTNQTSMYLCASSLAGAGYNEQFFGPGTRLTVL.

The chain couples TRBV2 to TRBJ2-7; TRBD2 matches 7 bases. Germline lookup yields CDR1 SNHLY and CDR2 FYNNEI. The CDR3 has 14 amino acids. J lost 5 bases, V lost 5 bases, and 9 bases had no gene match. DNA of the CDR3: TGTGCCAGCAGTTTCAGGACTAGTTCCCACGAGCAGTACTTC. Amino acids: CASSFRTSSHEQYF. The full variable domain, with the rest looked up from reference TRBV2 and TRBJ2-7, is EPEVTQTPSHQVTQMGQEVILRCVPISNHLYFYWYRQILGQKVEFLVSFYNNEISEKSEIFDDQFSVERPDGSNFTLKIRSTKLEDSAMYFCASSFRTSSHEQYFGPGTRLTVT.

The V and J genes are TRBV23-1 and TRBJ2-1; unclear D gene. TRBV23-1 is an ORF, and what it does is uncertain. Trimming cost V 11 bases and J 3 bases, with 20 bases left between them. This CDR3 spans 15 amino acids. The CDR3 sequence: CALVPERCYYNEQFF. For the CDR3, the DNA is TGCGCCCTTGTACCTGAGCGATGCTACTACAATGAGCAGTTCTTC.

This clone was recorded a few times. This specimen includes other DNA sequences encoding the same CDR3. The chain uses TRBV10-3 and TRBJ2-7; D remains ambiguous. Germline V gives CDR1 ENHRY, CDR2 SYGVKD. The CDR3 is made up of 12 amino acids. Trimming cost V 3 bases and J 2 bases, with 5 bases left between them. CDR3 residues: CAISDTTYEQYF. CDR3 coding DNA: TGTGCCATCAGTGACACCACCTACGAGCAGTACTTC.

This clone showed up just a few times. This chain's CDR3 is CASSQRGTAYGYTF. The CDR3 DNA follows: TGTGCCAGCAGCCAGAGGGGGACAGCCTATGGCTACACCTTC. The chain uses TRBV7-9 and TRBJ1-2; 7 bases map to TRBD1. Germline CDR1 is SEHNR and CDR2 is FQNEAQ (reference sequence). With 5 bases clipped from V and 4 bases from J, the junction kept 7 bases outside the gene matches. CDR3 length: 14 residues.

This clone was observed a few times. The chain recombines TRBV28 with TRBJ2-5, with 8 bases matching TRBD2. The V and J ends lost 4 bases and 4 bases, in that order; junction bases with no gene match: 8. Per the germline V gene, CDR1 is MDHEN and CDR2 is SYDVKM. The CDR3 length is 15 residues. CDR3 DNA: TGTGCCAGCAGTTCTACAGCGGGAGTCGGAGAGACCCAGTACTTC. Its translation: CASSSTAGVGETQYF.

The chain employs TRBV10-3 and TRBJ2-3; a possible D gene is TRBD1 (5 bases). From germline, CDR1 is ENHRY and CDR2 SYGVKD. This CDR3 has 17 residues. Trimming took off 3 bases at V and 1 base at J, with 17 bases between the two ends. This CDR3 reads CAISEIDSLAGTDTQYF. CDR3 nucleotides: TGTGCCATCAGTGAAATTGACAGTTTGGCGGGCACAGATACGCAGTATTTT.

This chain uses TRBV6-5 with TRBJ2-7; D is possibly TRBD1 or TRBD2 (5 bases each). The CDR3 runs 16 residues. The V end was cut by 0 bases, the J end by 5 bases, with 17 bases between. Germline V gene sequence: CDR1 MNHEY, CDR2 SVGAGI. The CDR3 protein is CASSYSLISGQNEQYF. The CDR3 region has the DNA TGTGCCAGCAGTTACTCCCTTATTTCGGGGCAGAACGAGCAGTACTTC.

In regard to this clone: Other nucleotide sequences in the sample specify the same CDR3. The CDR3 bases are TGTGCCAGCAGCTTGATCGATGGCTACACCTTC. It specifies CASSLIDGYTF. The chain recombines TRBV5-5 with TRBJ1-2; the D is unclear. V shed 1 base and J shed 6 bases, with 4 bases lying between them. The CDR3 covers 11 residues. CDR1 is SGHKS and CDR2 is YYEKEE in the germline V gene (reference sequence).

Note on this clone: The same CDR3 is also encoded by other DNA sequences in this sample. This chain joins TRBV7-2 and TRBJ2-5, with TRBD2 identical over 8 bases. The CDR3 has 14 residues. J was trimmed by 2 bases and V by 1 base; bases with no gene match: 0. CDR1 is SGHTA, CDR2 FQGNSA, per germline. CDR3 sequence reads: CASSLGLAQETQYF. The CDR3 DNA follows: TGTGCCAGCAGCTTAGGACTAGCGCAAGAGACCCAGTACTTC.

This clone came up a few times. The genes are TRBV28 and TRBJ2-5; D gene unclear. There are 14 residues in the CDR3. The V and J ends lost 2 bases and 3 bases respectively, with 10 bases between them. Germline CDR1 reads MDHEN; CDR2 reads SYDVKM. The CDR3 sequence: CASSLISQEETQYF. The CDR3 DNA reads TGTGCCAGCAGTTTAATTTCCCAGGAAGAGACCCAGTACTTC.

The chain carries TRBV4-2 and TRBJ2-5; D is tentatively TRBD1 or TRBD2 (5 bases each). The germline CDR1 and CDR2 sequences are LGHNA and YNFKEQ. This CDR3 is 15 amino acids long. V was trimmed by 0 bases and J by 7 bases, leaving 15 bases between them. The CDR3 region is CASSQDWGYEGTQYF. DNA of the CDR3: TGTGCCAGCAGCCAAGATTGGGGGTATGAAGGGACCCAGTACTTC.

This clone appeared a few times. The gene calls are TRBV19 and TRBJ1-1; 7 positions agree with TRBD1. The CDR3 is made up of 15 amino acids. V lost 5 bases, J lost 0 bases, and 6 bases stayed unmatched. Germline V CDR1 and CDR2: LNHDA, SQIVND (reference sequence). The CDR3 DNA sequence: TGTGCCAGTAGTTCTTGGGACAGTTTGAACACTGAAGCTTTCTTT. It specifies CASSSWDSLNTEAFF.

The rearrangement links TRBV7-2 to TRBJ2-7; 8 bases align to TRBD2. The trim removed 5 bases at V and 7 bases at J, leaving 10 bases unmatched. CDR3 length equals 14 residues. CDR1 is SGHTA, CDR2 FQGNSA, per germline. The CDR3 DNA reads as TGTGCCAGCAGCCCCCGGGGGGGGACGGGGGAGCAGTACTTC. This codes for CASSPRGGTGEQYF.

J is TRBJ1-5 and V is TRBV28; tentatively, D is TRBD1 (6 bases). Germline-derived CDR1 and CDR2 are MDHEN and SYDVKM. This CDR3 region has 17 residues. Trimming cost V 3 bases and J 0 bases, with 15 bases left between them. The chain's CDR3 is CASSLTRGFDSNQPQHF. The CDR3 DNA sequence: TGTGCCAGCAGTTTGACCAGGGGTTTTGATAGCAATCAGCCCCAGCATTTT.

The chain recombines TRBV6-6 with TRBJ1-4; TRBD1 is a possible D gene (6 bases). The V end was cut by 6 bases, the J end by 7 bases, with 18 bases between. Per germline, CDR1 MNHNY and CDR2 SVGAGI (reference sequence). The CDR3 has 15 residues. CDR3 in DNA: TGTGCCAGCAGAGCCCTAACAGGGTCTGCTGAAAAACTGTTTTTT. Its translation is CASRALTGSAEKLFF.

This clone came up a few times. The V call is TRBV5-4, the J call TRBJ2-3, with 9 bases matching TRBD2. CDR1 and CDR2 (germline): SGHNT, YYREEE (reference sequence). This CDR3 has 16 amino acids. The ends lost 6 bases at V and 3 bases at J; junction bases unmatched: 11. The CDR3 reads CASNSYLAGETDTQYF. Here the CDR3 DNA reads TGTGCCAGCAACTCATACTTAGCGGGAGAAACAGATACGCAGTATTTT.

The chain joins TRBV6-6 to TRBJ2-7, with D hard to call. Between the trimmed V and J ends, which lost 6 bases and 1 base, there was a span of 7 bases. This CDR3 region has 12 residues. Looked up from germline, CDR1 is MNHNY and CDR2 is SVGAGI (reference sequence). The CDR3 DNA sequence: TGTGCCAGCAGCACTCCATCCTACGAGCAGTACTTC. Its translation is CASSTPSYEQYF.

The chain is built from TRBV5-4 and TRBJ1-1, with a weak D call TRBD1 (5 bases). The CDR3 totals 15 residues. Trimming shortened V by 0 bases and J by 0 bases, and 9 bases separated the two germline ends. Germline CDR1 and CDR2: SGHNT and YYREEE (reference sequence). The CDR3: CASSLGAGLNTEAFF. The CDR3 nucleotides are TGTGCCAGCAGCTTGGGGGCAGGGCTGAACACTGAAGCTTTCTTT. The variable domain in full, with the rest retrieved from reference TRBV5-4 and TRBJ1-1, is ETGVTQSPTHLIKTRGQQVTLRCSSQSGHNTVSWYQQALGQGPQFIFQYYREEENGRGNFPPRFSGLQFPNYSSELNVNALELDDSALYLCASSLGAGLNTEAFFGQGTRLTVV.

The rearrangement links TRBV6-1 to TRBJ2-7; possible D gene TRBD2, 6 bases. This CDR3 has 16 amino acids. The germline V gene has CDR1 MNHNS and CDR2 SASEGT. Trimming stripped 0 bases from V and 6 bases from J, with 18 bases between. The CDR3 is CASSEAPVGGSGEQYF. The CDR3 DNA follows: TGTGCCAGCAGTGAAGCGCCGGTTGGAGGGTCAGGCGAGCAGTACTTC.

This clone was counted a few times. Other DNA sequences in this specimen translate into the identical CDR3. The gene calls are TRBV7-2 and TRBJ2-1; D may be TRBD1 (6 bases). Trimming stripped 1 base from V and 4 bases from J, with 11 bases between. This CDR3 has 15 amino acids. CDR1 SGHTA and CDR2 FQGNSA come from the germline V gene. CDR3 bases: TGTGCCAGCAGCTTAGTGGGGGCTTCGTACAATGAGCAGTTCTTC. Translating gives CASSLVGASYNEQFF.